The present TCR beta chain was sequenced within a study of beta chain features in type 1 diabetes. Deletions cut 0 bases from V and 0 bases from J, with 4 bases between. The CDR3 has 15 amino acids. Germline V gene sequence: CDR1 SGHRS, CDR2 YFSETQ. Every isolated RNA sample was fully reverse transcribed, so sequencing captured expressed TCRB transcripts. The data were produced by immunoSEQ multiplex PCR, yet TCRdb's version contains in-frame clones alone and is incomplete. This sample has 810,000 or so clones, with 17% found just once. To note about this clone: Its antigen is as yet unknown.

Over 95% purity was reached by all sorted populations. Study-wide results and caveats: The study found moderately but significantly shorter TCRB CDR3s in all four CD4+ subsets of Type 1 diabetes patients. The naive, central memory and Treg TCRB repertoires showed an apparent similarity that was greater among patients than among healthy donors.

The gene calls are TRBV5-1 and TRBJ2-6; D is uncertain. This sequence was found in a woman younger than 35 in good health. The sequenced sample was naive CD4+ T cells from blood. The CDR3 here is CASSLAPSGANVLTF. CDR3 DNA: TGCGCCAGCAGCTTGGCGCCCTCTGGGGCCAACGTCCTGACTTTC.